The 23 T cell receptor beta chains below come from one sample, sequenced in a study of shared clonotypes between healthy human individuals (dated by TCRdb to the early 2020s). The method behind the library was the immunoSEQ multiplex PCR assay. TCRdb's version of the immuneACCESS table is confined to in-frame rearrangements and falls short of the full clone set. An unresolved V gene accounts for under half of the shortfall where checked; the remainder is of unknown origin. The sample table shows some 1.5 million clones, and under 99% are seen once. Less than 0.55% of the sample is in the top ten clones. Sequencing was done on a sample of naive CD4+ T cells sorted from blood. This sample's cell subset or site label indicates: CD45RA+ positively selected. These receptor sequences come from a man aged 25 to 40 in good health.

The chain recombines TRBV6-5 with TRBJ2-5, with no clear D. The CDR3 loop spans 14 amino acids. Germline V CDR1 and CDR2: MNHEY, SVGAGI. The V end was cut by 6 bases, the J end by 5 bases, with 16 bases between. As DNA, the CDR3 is TGTGCCAGCAGCCCGGATCATATTAGGGAGACCCAGTACTTC. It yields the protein CASSPDHIRETQYF.

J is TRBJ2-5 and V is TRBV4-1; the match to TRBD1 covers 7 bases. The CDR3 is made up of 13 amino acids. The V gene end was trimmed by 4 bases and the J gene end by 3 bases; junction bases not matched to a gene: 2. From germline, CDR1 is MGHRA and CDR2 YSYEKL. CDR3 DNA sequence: TGCGCCAGCAGCCTCCAGGGGGAAGAGACCCAGTACTTC. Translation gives CASSLQGEETQYF.

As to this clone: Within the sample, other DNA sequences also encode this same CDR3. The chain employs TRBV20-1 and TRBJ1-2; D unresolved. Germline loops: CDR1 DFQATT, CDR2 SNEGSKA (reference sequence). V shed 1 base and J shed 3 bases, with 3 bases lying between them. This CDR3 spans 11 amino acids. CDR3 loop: CSARVDYGYTF. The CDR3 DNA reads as TGCAGTGCTAGAGTGGACTATGGCTACACCTTC.

The CDR3 DNA is TGTGCCAGCAGCGCTGCATCGACAGGGATGATAAAGACCCAGTACTTC. Protein sequence: CASSAASTGMIKTQYF. The J gene is TRBJ2-5, the V gene TRBV7-8, with 7 positions matching TRBD1. The length of the CDR3 is 16 residues. Germline V gene data show CDR1 as SGHVS and CDR2 as FQNEAQ. J lost 6 bases, V lost 5 bases, and 15 bases had no gene match.

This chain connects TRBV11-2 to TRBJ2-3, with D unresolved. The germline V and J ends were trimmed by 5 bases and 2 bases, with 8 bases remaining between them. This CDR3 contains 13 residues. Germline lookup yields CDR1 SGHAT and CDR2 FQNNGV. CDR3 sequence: CASSQHSTDTQYF. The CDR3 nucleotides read TGTGCCAGCAGCCAACATTCCACAGATACGCAGTATTTT.

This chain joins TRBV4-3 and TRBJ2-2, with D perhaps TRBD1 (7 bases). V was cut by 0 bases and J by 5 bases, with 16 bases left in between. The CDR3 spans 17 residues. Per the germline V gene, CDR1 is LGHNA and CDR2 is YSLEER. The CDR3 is CASSQDVRAGGTGELFF. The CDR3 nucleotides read TGCGCCAGCAGCCAAGATGTTCGGGCAGGGGGGACCGGGGAGCTGTTTTTT.

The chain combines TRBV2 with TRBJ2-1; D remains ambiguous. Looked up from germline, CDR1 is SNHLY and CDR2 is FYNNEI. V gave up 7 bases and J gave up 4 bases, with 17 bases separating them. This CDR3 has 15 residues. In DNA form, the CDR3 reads TGTGCCAGCATCCTGGACGGCATGGGTTACAATGAGCAGTTCTTC. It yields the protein CASILDGMGYNEQFF.

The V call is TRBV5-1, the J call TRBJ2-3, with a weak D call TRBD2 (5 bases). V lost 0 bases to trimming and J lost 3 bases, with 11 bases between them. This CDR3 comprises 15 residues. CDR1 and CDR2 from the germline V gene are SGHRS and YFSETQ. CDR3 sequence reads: CASSLGGFRTDTQYF. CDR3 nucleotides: TGCGCCAGCAGCTTGGGCGGGTTCAGGACAGATACGCAGTATTTT.

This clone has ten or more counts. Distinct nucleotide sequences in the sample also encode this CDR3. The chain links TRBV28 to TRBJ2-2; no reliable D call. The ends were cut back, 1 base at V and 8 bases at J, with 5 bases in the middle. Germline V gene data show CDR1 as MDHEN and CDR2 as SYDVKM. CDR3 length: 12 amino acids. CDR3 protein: CASSLFGGELFF. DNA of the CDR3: TGTGCCAGCAGTTTATTCGGTGGGGAGCTGTTTTTT.

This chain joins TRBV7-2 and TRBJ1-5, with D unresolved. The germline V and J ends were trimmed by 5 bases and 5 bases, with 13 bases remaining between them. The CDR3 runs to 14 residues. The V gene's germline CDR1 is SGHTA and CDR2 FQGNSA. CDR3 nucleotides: TGTGCCAGCAGCCCCACCCCTCCCGATCAGCCCCAGCATTTT. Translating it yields CASSPTPPDQPQHF.

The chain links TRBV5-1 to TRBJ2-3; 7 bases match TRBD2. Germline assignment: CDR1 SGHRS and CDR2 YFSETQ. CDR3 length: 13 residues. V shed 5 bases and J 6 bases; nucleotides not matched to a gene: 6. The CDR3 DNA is TGCGCCAGCAGAGCGGGAAGTATGGATACGCAGTATTTT. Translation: CASRAGSMDTQYF.

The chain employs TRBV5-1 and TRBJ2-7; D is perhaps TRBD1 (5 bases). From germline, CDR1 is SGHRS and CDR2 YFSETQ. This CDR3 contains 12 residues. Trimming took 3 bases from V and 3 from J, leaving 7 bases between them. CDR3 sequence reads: CASSSGHYEQYF. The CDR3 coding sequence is TGCGCCAGCAGCTCCGGACACTACGAGCAGTACTTC.

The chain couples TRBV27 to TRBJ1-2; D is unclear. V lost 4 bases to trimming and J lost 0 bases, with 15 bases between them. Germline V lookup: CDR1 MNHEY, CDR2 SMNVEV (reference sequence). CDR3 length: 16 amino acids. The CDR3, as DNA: TGTGCCAGCAGTTCGTTAGTGGGGAGCCCTAACTATGGCTACACCTTC. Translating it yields CASSSLVGSPNYGYTF.

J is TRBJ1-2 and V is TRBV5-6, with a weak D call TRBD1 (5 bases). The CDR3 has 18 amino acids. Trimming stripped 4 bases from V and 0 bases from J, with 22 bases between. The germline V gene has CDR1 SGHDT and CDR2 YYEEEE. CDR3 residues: CASSLTQPGRIANYGYTF. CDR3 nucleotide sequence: TGTGCCAGCAGCCTAACCCAACCGGGGCGCATAGCTAACTATGGCTACACCTTC. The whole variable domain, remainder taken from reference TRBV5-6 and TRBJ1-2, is DAGVTQSPTHLIKTRGQQVTLRCSPKSGHDTVSWYQQALGQGPQFIFQYYEEEERQRGNFPDRFSGHQFPNYSSELNVNALLLGDSALYLCASSLTQPGRIANYGYTFGSGTRLTVV.

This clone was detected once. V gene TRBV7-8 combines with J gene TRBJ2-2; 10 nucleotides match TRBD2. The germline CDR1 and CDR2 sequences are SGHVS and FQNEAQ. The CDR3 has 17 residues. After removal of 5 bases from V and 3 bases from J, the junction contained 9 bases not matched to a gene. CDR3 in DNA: TGTGCCAGCAGCAGTCAGTTCGGACTAGCGGACACCGGGGAGCTGTTTTTT. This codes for CASSSQFGLADTGELFF.

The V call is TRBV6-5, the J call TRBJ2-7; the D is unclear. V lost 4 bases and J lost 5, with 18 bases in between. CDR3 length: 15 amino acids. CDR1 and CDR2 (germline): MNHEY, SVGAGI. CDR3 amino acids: CASSFYPKTGNEQYF. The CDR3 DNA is TGTGCCAGCAGTTTCTACCCGAAGACCGGAAACGAGCAGTACTTC.

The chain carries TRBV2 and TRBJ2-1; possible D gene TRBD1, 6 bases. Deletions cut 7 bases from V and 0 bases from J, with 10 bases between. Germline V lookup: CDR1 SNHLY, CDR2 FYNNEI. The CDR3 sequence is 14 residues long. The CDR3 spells CASIGTSSYNEQFF. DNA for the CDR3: TGTGCCAGCATAGGGACAAGCTCCTACAATGAGCAGTTCTTC.

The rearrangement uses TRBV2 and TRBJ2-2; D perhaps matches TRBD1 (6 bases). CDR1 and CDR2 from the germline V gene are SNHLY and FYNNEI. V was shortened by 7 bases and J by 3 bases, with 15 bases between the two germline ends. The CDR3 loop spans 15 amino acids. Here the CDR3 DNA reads TGTGCCAGCATGGGAACAGGGAGTCACACCGGGGAGCTGTTTTTT. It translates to CASMGTGSHTGELFF. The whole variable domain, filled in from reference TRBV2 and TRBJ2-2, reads EPEVTQTPSHQVTQMGQEVILRCVPISNHLYFYWYRQILGQKVEFLVSFYNNEISEKSEIFDDQFSVERPDGSNFTLKIRSTKLEDSAMYFCASMGTGSHTGELFFGEGSRLTVL.

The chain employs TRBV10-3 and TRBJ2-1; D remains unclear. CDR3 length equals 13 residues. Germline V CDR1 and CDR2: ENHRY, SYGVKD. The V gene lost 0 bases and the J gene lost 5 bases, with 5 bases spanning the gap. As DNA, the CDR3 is TGTGCCATCAGTGAGTCGATCGACAATGAGCAGTTCTTC. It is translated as CAISESIDNEQFF.

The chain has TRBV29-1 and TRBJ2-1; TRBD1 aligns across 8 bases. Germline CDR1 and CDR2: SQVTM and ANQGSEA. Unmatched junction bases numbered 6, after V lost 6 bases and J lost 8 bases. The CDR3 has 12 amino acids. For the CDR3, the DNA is TGCAGCGTCCGACAGGGGAGCGATGAGCAGTTCTTC. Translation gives CSVRQGSDEQFF.

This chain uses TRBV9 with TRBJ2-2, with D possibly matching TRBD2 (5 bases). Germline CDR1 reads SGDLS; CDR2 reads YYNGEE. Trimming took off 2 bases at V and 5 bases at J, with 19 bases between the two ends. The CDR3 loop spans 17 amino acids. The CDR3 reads CASSVGGLRAQTGELFF. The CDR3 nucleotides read TGTGCCAGCAGCGTCGGCGGGCTTCGGGCCCAGACCGGGGAGCTGTTTTTT.

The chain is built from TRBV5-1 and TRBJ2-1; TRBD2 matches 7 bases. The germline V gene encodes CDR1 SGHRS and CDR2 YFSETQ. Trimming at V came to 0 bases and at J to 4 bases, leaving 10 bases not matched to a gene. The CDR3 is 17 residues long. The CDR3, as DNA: TGCGCCAGCAGCTTGGGCTCCGGCGGGAGATCTTACAATGAGCAGTTCTTC. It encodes CASSLGSGGRSYNEQFF.

The CDR3 sequence: CASWNTGELFF. The CDR3, as DNA: TGCGCCAGCTGGAACACCGGGGAGCTGTTTTTT. The chain employs TRBV5-1 and TRBJ2-2; D remains ambiguous. Germline V gene sequence: CDR1 SGHRS, CDR2 YFSETQ. This CDR3 has 11 amino acids. Trimming pared 7 bases from V and 1 base from J, leaving 2 bases between.